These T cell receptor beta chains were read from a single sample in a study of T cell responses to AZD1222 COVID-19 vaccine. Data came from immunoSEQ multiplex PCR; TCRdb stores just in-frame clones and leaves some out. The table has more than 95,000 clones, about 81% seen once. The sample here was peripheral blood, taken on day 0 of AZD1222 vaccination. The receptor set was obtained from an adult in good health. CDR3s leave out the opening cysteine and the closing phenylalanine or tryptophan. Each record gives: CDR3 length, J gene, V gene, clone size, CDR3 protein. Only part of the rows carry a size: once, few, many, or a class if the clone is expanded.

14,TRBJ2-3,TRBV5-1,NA,ASSLRTGEGTDTQY
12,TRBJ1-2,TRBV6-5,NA,ASSPRGGNYGYT
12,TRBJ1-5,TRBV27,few,ASSPQGAGQPQH
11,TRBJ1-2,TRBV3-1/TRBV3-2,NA,ASSQDRLYGYT
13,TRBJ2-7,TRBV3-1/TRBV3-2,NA,ASSHLSRDKNEQY
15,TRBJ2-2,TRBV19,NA,ASSDYQGAGNTGELF
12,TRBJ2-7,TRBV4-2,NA,ASSQGTGGDEQY
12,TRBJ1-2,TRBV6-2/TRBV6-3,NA,ASSDPGRNYGYT
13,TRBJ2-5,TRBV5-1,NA,ASSLAGSGIETQY
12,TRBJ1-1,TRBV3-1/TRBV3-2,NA,ASSPPLMNTEAF
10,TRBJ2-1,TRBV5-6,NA,ASSRDYNEQF
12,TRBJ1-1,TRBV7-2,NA,ASRTYLDRAEAF
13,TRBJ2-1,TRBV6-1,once,ASSETSGSYNEQF